This T cell receptor (beta chain) was sequenced during a study of cytotoxic CD8 clonotypes in ibrutinib-treated CLL. On the study more broadly: Across the patients, under 12 were relapsed/refractory, about 15 treatment-naive and under 18 IGHV unmutated. Results showed about 24 partial and 2 complete responses; following median 68 months, around 15 remained remitted, approximately twelve advanced. Following a median around 13 months of treatment, with a range of 6 to 36, response samples were taken.

With regard to this clone: As yet, its antigen is unknown.

Method: immunoSEQ multiplex PCR; TCRdb's copy keeps in-frame clones and lacks some. In the table there are about 140,000 clones, 70% to 80% of which are singletons. Study conclusions and caveats: Clonality went up at the time of ibrutinib response, stayed stable in sustained remission, and later dropped back toward its baseline level at progression.

V lost 1 base, J lost 5 bases, and 6 bases stayed unmatched. In germline, CDR1 is SGDLS, CDR2 YYNGEE. The CDR3 contains 15 residues. Sequencing used PBMCs, obtained after 12 months of ibrutinib treatment. The chain carries TRBV9 and TRBJ2-3, with TRBD1 matching 8 bases. The TCR sequence derives from a human donor with chronic lymphocytic leukemia. CDR3 loop: CASSVQQGDKDTQYF. The CDR3 nucleotides are TGTGCCAGCAGCGTACAACAGGGGGATAAAGATACGCAGTATTTT.